A selection of T cell receptor beta chains follows, all from one sample in a study of T cell repertoires in cytomegalovirus infection. TCRdb independently ran MiXCR on the reads; one entry per CDR3 protein. Of fewer than 550,000 distinct CDR3 sequences in the sample, approximately 11% were seen once. Sequenced input: PBMCs. These receptors originate from a human donor in good health (CMV status not recorded). Some clones in this sample may be carry-over from other donors' samples. CDR3s include the opening cysteine and the closing phenylalanine or tryptophan. Expanded clones are given a class, and other clones once, few, many or no size at all.

clone_size: many
v_call: TRBV28
cdr3_aa: CASSFGRGSYNEQFF

clone_size: many
v_call: TRBV11-2
cdr3_aa: CASSSTAGNTEAFF

clone_size: many
v_call: TRBV2
cdr3_aa: CASSGVLRWTEAFF

clone_size: many
v_call: TRBV28
cdr3_aa: CHRLTCGRTDTQYF

clone_size: many
v_call: TRBV7-2
cdr3_aa: CASSLGSGGVDEQFF

clone_size: many
v_call: TRBV5-5
cdr3_aa: CASRHRDPTLSGANVLTF

clone_size: -
v_call: TRBV12-3/TRBV12-4
cdr3_aa: CASVGELNTGELFF

clone_size: many
v_call: TRBV6-1
cdr3_aa: CASSPGLAGGNPYEQYF

clone_size: few
v_call: TRBV28
cdr3_aa: CASKQGNNQPQHF

clone_size: many
v_call: TRBV19
cdr3_aa: CASSISASQETQYF

clone_size: many
v_call: TRBV7-2
cdr3_aa: CASSPNPGVPFF

clone_size: many
v_call: TRBV2
cdr3_aa: CASGAGPNYGYTF

clone_size: few
v_call: TRBV28
cdr3_aa: CASSPPAEWASSGNTIYF

clone_size: many
v_call: TRBV7-6
cdr3_aa: CASSNLAGKETQYF

clone_size: -
v_call: TRBV11-2
cdr3_aa: CASSRQPYNSPLHF

clone_size: -
v_call: TRBV5-4
cdr3_aa: CASSLPSGARGTGELFF

clone_size: -
v_call: TRBV4-2
cdr3_aa: CASSQYRGGNQPQHF

clone_size: -
v_call: TRBV13
cdr3_aa: CASSSPRELTDTQYF